One sample yielded the 2 T cell receptor beta chains listed below, sequenced in a study of Graves' ophthalmopathy and Graves' hyperthyroidism. Amplification targeted the TCR beta CDR3 regions, with RNA transcripts as the source material. The first-round RT-PCR employed HTBI primers together with the Qiagen OneStep RT-PCR kit. A multiplex PCR was then performed as the second round. Via MiXCR, TCRdb re-called the multiplex PCR reads, giving one row per CDR3 protein. In the table there are over a million distinct CDR3 sequences, less than 45% of which are singletons. Material for sequencing was peripheral blood or thyroid tissue (not recorded which). The receptor source for this set is an adult man with Graves' hyperthyroidism.

Many counts were recorded for this clonotype. This rearrangement joins TRBV9 to TRBJ2-5; no definite D call. CDR3 size: 16 residues. Germline CDR1 SGDLS, CDR2 YYNGEE. V was pared by 0 bases and J by 4 bases, with 16 bases between. The CDR3 protein is CASSVAAGSTGETQYF. The DNA of the CDR3 is TGTGCCAGCAGCGTAGCGGCAGGTAGTACCGGAGAGACCCAGTACTTC.

This sequence joins TRBV19 and TRBJ1-2; no clear D. Looked up from germline, CDR1 is LNHDA and CDR2 is SQIVND (reference sequence). V lost 5 bases to trimming and J lost 10 bases, with 14 bases between them. The CDR3 is 12 residues long. In DNA, the CDR3 is TGTGCCAGTAGTCACGGGCGCAAGGCCTACACCTTC. Translated: CASSHGRKAYTF.